Shown below are 3 T cell receptor beta chains from a single sample sequenced in a study of blood T cell repertoires in COVID-19. The method was immunoSEQ multiplex PCR; TCRdb's version includes in-frame clones alone and lacks a portion of them. This repertoire shows around 290,000 clones, roughly nine tenths found once; its top ten account for over 2%. Sequencing was performed on peripheral blood. These receptors were taken from a woman aged 30 to 39 with COVID-19, enrolled during active disease.

This rearrangement joins TRBV6-5 to TRBJ2-3, with 8 bases matching TRBD1. Germline CDR1 is MNHEY and CDR2 is SVGAGI. Trimming cost V 4 bases and J 2 bases; bases outside gene matches: 2. This CDR3 has 14 amino acids. The CDR3 loop reads CASSWTGYTDTQYF. In DNA, the CDR3 is TGTGCCAGCAGTTGGACAGGGTACACAGATACGCAGTATTTT.

The chain is built from TRBV7-9 and TRBJ2-7, with 10 bases that match TRBD2. From germline, CDR1 is SEHNR and CDR2 FQNEAQ (reference sequence). This CDR3 region has 17 residues. Trimming cost V 2 bases and J 0 bases; bases outside gene matches: 7. The DNA of the CDR3 is TGTGCCAGCAGCTTATGGCTAGCGGGAGTTCTCTCCTACGAGCAGTACTTC. This gives the protein CASSLWLAGVLSYEQYF.

The rearrangement links TRBV5-5 to TRBJ1-3; the D gene is possibly TRBD1 (6 bases). Trimming took 1 base from V and 8 from J, leaving 13 bases between them. Germline CDR1 reads SGHKS; CDR2 reads YYEKEE (reference sequence). The CDR3 spans 14 residues. For the CDR3, the DNA is TGTGCCAGCAGCTTGAGTTCAGGGGCGGACACCATATATTTT. It translates to CASSLSSGADTIYF. Looking up the rest from reference TRBV5-5 and TRBJ1-3 gives the full variable domain: DAGVTQSPTHLIKTRGQQVTLRCSPISGHKSVSWYQQVLGQGPQFIFQYYEKEERGRGNFPDRFSARQFPNYSSELNVNALLLGDSALYLCASSLSSGADTIYFGEGSWLTVV.